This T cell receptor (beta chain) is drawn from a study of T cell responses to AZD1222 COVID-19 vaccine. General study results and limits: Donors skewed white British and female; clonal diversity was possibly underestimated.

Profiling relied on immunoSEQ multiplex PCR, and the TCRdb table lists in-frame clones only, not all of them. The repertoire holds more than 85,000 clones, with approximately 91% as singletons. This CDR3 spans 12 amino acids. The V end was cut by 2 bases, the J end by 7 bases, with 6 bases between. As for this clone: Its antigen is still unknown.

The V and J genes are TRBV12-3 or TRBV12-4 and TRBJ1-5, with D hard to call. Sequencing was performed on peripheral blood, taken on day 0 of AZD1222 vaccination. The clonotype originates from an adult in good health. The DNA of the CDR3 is TGTGCCAGCAGTTTAAGTCGCCAGCCCCAGCATTTT. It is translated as CASSLSRQPQHF.